This T cell receptor beta chain appears in the sequencing data of a study of CD8+CD57+ T cells in acquired aplastic anemia (dated by TCRdb to the late 2010s). About the study as a whole: A mean of roughly 2.9 ug of DNA, ranging from roughly 0.18 to 30 ug, was extracted from sorted CD4+ and CD8+ cells. An average of approximately 10 million reads for CD4+ cells and approximately 12 million reads for CD8+ cells was obtained from healthy donor samples.

This clonotype has a single count. The antigen it binds to is not known. No quality values exist for individual bases; no much larger clone is one base distant. One read alone provides weak support. The study deep-sequenced TCR repertoires of sorted CD4+ and CD8+ blood T cells from severe aplastic anemia patients and healthy subjects. Ficoll-Paque density gradient centrifugation was used to isolate peripheral blood mononuclear cells. Before DNA extraction, CD4+ and CD8+ T cells were sorted with FACS or magnetic beads. Genomic DNA was used as template for profiling of TCR beta VDJ combinations and CDR3 sequences. An Illumina HiSeq 2000 was the platform used for TCR repertoire sequencing. Turning to the authors' computational methods: TRBV/TRBJ rearrangement plots, CDR3 size and DJ length profiles, and Simpson's diversity index were used to assess repertoires. The most abundant DNA sequence in the deep sequencing data was defined as the immunodominant clone. CDR3 amino acid sequences were checked for sharing across subjects and were also compared against the VDJdb database and published repertoires. Starting from the raw public reads, TCRdb applied fastp trimming at Q25, assembled clones with MiXCR and retained in-frame beta chains. CDR3 protein sequences are deduplicated, and each keeps its most common genes and DNA. For this entry, the V and J calls and clone size follow TCRdb and not the study's own pipeline. For this sample there are some 120,000 distinct CDR3 sequences; over 45% appear just once. 2.5% to 3% of the sample is held by the ten biggest clonotypes.

V and J lose 9 bases and 5 bases, and a span of 19 bases separates them. CDR1 and CDR2 (KGHDR, SFDVKD) derive from the germline V gene. From the cysteine up to the phenylalanine, the CDR3 has a length of 14 residues. The sequence is cut down to CDR3 DNA, 42 bases in frame from base 1. The investigation overall reported the following: No significant difference in CD8+ Simpson's diversity was found between patients and healthy controls (P=0.060). About 30 CD8+ CDR3 sequences were found to be shared between patients and controls, but these sequences appeared to be highly expressed in patients and within the immunodominant clones of the patients.

The sequenced sample consisted of sorted CD4+, CD8+, or CD8+CD57+ T cells (not recorded which) from PBMCs. The receptor was isolated from a human donor in good health, serving as a control. The rearrangement joined TRBV24-1 to TRBJ2-7; the D element could tentatively be TRBD1 or TRBD2, as 5 bases agree for each. The DNA reads TGTGCCACCGCCCCACCAGGGACGGGGAACGAGCAGTACTTC. Its protein product is CATAPPGTGNEQYF.